This T cell receptor (beta chain) was sequenced during a study of cytomegalovirus exposure and HLA in healthy donors. Study-level information: The study's early data release held about 85 million unique TCRs from HLA-typed donors.

Study-level results: Cytomegalovirus-associated status was assigned to 150 to 200 TCR beta chains.

This CDR3 spans 16 amino acids. Per the germline V gene, CDR1 is MNHEY and CDR2 is SMNVEV (reference sequence). With 0 bases clipped from V and 1 base from J, the junction kept 1 base outside the gene matches. Of note for this clone: What it binds is not known.

PCR primers comprised 60 Vbeta and 13 Jbeta primers. Using immunoSEQ multiplex PCR, the repertoire was profiled, and TCRdb retains in-frame clones only, with some absent. The repertoire holds around 98,000 clones, with about two thirds as singletons. The sample comprised PBMCs. This receptor was identified in a man aged 50 to 60 in good health and CMV-seronegative. The chain employs TRBV27 and TRBJ2-1; 9 bases are a match to TRBD2. The CDR3 DNA sequence: TGTGCCAGCAGTTTATCTACTAGCGGGTCCTACAATGAGCAGTTCTTC. Its protein product is CASSLSTSGSYNEQFF.